This T cell receptor beta chain was sequenced in a study of T cells in Graves' hyperthyroidism and ophthalmopathy. Germline V lookup: CDR1 MNHEY, CDR2 SVGAGI. The CDR3 loop spans 12 amino acids. Enrolled ophthalmopathy patients presented with a Clinical Activity Score of at least 3, a NOSPECS grade of at least 4, and disease duration under 3 months. Diagnostic assessment was based on clinical symptoms, serum thyroxine and TRAb, thyroid ultrasound and orbital computed tomography. Amplification targeted TCR beta CDR3 regions from RNA transcripts. First-round RT-PCR of the TCR CDR3 relied on the HTBI primer set. TCRdb re-analysed the multiplex PCR reads in MiXCR, keeping a single row per CDR3 protein. This table has some 300,000 distinct CDR3 sequences, roughly a fifth appearing once. A note on this clonotype: A junction boundary mismatches the germline segment, possibly from a read error.

Sequenced input: blood. The source of this sequence is a man between 50 and 59 years old with Graves' ophthalmopathy. V gene TRBV6-5 combines with J gene TRBJ1-1, with D unclear. DNA for the CDR3: TGTGCCAGCAGTTACGGGAACGCTGAAGCTTTCTTT. Translated: CASSYGNAEAFF.